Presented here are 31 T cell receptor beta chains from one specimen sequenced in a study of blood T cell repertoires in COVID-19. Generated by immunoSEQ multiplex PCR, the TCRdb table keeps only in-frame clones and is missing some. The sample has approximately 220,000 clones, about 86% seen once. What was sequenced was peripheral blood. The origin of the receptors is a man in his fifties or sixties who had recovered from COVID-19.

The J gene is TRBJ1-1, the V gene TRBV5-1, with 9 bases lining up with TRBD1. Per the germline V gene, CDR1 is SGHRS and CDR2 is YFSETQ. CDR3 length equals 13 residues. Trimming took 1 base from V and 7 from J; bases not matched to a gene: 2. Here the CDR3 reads CASSLPTGGEAFF. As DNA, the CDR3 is TGCGCCAGCAGCTTGCCGACAGGGGGTGAAGCTTTCTTT.

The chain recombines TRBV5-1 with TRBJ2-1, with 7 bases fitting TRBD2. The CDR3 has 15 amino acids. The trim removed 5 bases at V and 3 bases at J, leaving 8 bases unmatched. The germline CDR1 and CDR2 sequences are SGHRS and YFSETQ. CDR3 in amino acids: CASRPPGTNYNEQFF. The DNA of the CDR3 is TGCGCCAGCAGGCCTCCCGGGACTAACTACAATGAGCAGTTCTTC.

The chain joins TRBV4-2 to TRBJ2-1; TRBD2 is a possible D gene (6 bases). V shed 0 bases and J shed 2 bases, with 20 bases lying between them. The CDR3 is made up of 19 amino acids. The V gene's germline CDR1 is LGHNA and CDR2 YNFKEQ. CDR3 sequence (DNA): TGTGCCAGCAGCCAAGATTTGGGCGGGCTTAGCGGTCCCTACAATGAGCAGTTCTTC. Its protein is CASSQDLGGLSGPYNEQFF.

As DNA, the CDR3 is TGTGCCACCAGTGATTTAAAGGCGCGCGCGCGGGGACCCTCCTACGAGCAGTACTTC. Translating gives CATSDLKARARGPSYEQYF. The chain recombines TRBV24-1 with TRBJ2-7; D is perhaps TRBD2 (6 bases). The V gene lost 1 base and the J gene lost 0 bases, with 21 bases spanning the gap. The CDR3 runs 19 residues. Germline lookup yields CDR1 KGHDR and CDR2 SFDVKD.

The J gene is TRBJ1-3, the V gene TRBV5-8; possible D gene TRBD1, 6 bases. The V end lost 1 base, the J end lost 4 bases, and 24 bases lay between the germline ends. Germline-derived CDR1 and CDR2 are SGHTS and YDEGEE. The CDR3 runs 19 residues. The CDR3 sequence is CASSLIRVRGPRSGNTIYF. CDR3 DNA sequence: TGTGCCAGCAGCTTGATTCGGGTCAGGGGTCCTCGGAGCGGAAACACCATATATTTT.

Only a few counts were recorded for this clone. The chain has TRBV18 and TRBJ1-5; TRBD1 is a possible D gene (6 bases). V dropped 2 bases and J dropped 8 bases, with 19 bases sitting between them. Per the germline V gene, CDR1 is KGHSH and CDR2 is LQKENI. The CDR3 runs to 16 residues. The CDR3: CASSPGGGEREEPQHF. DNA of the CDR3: TGTGCCAGCTCACCAGGAGGGGGGGAGCGTGAGGAGCCCCAGCATTTT. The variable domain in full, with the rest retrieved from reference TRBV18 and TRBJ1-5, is NAGVMQNPRHLVRRRGQEARLRCSPMKGHSHVYWYRQLPEEGLKFMVYLQKENIIDESGMPKERFSAEFPKEGPSILRIQQVVRGDSAAYFCASSPGGGEREEPQHFGDGTRLSIL.

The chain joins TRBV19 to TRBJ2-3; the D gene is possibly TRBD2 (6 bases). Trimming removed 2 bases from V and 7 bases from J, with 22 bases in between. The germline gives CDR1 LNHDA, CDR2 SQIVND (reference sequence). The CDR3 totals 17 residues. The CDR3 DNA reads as TGTGCCAGTAGTATAACCGGGACTTCACCCGGACTAAATACGCAGTATTTT. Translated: CASSITGTSPGLNTQYF.

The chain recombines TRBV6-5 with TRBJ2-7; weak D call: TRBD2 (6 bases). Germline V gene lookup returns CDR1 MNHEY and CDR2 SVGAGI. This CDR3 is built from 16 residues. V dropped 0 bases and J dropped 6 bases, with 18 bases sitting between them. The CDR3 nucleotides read TGTGCCAGCAGTTACTCGAGGTGGGGCGGCGGGGCCGAGCAGTACTTC. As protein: CASSYSRWGGGAEQYF.

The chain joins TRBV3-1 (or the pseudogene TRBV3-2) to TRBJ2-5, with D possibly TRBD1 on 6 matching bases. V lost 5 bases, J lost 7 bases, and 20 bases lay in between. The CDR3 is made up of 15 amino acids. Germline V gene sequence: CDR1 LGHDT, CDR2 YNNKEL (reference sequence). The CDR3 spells CASSSTGQVGWTQYF. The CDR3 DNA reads TGTGCCAGCAGCTCTACAGGGCAAGTGGGGTGGACCCAGTACTTC.

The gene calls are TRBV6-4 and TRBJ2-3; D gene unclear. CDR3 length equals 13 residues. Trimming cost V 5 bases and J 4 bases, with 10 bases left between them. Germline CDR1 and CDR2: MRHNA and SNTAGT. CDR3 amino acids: CASSIAGADTQYF. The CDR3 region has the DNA TGTGCCAGCAGTATCGCAGGTGCAGATACGCAGTATTTT.

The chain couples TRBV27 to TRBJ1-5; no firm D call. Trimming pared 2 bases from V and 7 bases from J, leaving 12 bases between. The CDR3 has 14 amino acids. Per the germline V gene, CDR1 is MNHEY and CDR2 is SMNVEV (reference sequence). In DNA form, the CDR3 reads TGTGCCAGCAGTTTAGAAGGGAGAGGGCAGCCCCAGCATTTT. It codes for CASSLEGRGQPQHF.

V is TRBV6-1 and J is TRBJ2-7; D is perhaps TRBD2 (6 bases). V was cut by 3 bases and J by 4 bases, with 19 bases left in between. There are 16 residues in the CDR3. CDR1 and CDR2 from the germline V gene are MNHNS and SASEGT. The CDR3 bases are TGTGCCAGCAGTGAGGGGACCGGGAGTGCAGCGTACGAGCAGTACTTC. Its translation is CASSEGTGSAAYEQYF.

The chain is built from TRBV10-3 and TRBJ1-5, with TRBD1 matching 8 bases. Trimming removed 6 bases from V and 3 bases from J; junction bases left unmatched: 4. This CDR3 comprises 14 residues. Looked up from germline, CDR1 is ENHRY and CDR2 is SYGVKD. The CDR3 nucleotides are TGTGCCATCAGAGACAGGGGTATCAATCAGCCCCAGCATTTT. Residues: CAIRDRGINQPQHF.

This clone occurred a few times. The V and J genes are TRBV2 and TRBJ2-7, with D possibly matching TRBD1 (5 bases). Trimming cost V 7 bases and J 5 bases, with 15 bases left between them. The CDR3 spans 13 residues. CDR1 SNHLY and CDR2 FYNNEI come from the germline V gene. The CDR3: CASKDYRFDEQYF. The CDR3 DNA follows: TGTGCCAGCAAGGATTACAGGTTCGACGAGCAGTACTTC.

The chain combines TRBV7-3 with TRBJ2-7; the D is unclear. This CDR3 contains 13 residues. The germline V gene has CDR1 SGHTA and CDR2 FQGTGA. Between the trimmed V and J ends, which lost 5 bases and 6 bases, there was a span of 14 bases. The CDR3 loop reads CASSIGSFSEQYF. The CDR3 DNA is TGTGCCAGCAGCATCGGGTCCTTTTCCGAGCAGTACTTC.

This CDR3 reads CASSARLNIDTQYF. CDR3 nucleotides: TGTGCCAGCAGTGCGCGCCTTAATATAGATACGCAGTATTTT. The J gene is TRBJ2-3, the V gene TRBV25-1; D gene unclear. Trimming pared 4 bases from V and 5 bases from J, leaving 13 bases between. Germline lookup yields CDR1 MGHDK and CDR2 SYGVNS. This CDR3 region has 14 residues. The variable domain in full, completed from reference TRBV25-1 and TRBJ2-3, reads EADIYQTPRYLVIGTGKKITLECSQTMGHDKMYWYQQDPGMELHLIHYSYGVNSTEKGDLSSESTVSRIRTEHFPLTLESARPSHTSQYLCASSARLNIDTQYFGPGTRLTVL.

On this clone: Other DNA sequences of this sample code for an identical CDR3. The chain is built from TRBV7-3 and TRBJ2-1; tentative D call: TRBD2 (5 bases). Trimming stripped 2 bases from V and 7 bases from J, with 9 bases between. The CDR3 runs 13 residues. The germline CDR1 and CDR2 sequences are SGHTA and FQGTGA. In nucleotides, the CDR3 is TGTGCCAGCAGCTTATCTGGAGGAAATGAGCAGTTCTTC. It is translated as CASSLSGGNEQFF.

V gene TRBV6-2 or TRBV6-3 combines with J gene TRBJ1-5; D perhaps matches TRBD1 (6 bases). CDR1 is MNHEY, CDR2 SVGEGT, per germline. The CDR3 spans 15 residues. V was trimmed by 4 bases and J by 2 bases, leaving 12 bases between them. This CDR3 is CASSLQGGRNQPQHF. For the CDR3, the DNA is TGTGCCAGCAGTTTACAGGGAGGGCGCAATCAGCCCCAGCATTTT.

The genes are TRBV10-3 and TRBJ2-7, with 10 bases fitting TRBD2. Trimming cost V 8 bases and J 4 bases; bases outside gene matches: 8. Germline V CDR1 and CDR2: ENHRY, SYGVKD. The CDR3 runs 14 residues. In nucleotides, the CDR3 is TGTGCCATCGGTAAGCGGGAGGGCCCGTACGAGCAGTACTTC. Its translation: CAIGKREGPYEQYF.

The CDR3 is CASSEVGSSGAFF. DNA for the CDR3: TGTGCCAGCAGTGAAGTTGGGAGTTCGGGAGCTTTCTTT. The chain uses TRBV6-1 and TRBJ1-1; D remains unclear. The V end was cut by 1 base, the J end by 10 bases, with 13 bases between. Germline V gene data show CDR1 as MNHNS and CDR2 as SASEGT. The CDR3 has 13 residues.

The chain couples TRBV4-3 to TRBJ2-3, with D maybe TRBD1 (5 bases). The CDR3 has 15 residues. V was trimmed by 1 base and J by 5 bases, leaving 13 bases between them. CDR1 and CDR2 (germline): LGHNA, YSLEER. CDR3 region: CASSQGDLQGDTQYF. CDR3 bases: TGCGCCAGCAGCCAAGGGGATCTCCAGGGAGATACGCAGTATTTT.

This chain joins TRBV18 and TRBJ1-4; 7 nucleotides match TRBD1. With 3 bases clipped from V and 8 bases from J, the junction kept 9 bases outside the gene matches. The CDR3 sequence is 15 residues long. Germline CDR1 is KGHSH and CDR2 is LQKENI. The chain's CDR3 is CASSPLQGQREKLFF. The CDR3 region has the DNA TGTGCCAGCTCACCCCTACAGGGGCAGAGGGAAAAACTGTTTTTT.

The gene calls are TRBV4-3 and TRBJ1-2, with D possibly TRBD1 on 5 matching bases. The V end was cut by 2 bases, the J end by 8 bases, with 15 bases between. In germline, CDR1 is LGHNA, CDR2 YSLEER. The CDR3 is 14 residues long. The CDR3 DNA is TGCGCCAGCAGCCAAATGGAGACAAGGGGAGGCTACACCTTC. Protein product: CASSQMETRGGYTF.

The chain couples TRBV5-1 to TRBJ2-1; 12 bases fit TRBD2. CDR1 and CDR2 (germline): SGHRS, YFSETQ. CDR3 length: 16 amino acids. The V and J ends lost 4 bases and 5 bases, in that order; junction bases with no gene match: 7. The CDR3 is CASSEVRLAGDNEQFF. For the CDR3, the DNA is TGCGCCAGCAGCGAGGTCCGACTAGCGGGAGACAATGAGCAGTTCTTC.

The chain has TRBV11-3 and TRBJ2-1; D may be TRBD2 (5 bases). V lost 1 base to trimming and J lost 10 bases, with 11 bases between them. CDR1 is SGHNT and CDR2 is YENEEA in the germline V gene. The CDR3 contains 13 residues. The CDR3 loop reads CASSLGVGVEQFF. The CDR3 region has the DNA TGTGCCAGCAGCTTAGGAGTCGGGGTCGAGCAGTTCTTC.

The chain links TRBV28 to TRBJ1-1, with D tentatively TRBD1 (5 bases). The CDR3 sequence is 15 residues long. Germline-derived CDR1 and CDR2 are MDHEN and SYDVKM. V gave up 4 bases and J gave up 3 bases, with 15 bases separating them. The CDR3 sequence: CASSSPTAGYTEAFF. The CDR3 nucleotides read TGTGCCAGCAGTTCCCCGACAGCAGGGTACACTGAAGCTTTCTTT.

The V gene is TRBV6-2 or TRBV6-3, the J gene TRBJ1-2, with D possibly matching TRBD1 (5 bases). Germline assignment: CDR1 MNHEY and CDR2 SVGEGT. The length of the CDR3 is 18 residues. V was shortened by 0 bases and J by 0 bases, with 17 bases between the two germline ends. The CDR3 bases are TGTGCCAGCAGTTACTCGGGGGGACGGGCAAAGGCTAACTATGGCTACACCTTC. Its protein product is CASSYSGGRAKANYGYTF.

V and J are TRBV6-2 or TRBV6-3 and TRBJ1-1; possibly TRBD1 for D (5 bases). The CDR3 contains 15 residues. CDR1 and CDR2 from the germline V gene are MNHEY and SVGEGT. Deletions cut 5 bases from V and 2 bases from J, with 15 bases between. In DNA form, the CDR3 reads TGTGCCAGCAGTCCCCCCGGAAGGGGAAACACTGAAGCTTTCTTT. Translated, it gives CASSPPGRGNTEAFF.

This CDR3 is CASTDVQGRGNQPQHF. DNA for the CDR3: TGTGCCAGCACCGATGTGCAGGGGAGGGGCAATCAGCCCCAGCATTTT. The rearrangement joins TRBV2 to TRBJ1-5; weak D call: TRBD1 (6 bases). V dropped 7 bases and J dropped 2 bases, with 18 bases sitting between them. CDR3 length: 16 amino acids. Germline V lookup: CDR1 SNHLY, CDR2 FYNNEI.

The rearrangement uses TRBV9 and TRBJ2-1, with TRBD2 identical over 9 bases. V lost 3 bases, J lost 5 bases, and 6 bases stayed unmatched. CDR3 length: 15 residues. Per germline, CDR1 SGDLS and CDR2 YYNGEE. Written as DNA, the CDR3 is TGTGCCAGCAGCGCAGGACTAGCGAGACACAATGAGCAGTTCTTC. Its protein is CASSAGLARHNEQFF. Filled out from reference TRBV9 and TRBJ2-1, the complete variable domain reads DSGVTQTPKHLITATGQRVTLRCSPRSGDLSVYWYQQSLDQGLQFLIQYYNGEERAKGNILERFSAQQFPDLHSELNLSSLELGDSALYFCASSAGLARHNEQFFGPGTRLTVL.

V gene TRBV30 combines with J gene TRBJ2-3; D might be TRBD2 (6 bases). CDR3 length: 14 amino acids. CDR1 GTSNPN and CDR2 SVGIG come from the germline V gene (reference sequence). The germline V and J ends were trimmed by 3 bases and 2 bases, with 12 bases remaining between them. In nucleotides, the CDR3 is TGTGCCTGGAGGATCGGAGGGTTCACAGATACGCAGTATTTT. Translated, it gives CAWRIGGFTDTQYF. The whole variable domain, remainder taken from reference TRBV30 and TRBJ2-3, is SQTIHQWPATLVQPVGSPLSLECTVEGTSNPNLYWYRQAAGRGLQLLFYSVGIGQISSEVPQNLSASRPQDRQFILSSKKLLLSDSGFYLCAWRIGGFTDTQYFGPGTRLTVL.